Presented here are 8 T cell receptor beta chains from one specimen sequenced in a study of cytomegalovirus exposure and HLA in healthy donors. The protocol was immunoSEQ multiplex PCR, while the TCRdb copy is restricted to in-frame clones and leaves out a portion. The table lists about 160,000 clones, approximately 86% of them singletons. The sequenced material came from PBMCs. These receptors originate from a woman aged 18-29 years in good health and CMV-seronegative.

This chain links TRBV2 with TRBJ2-7, with 9 bases that match TRBD1. Germline trimming cut 5 bases from V and 7 bases from J; bases unmatched to any gene: 9. This CDR3 contains 14 residues. The germline V gene has CDR1 SNHLY and CDR2 FYNNEI. As DNA, the CDR3 is TGTGCCAGCAGTAGGGACAGGGCGAATAAGGAGCAGTACTTC. This translates into CASSRDRANKEQYF.

The chain couples TRBV4-1 to TRBJ2-6; TRBD2 matches 8 bases. The CDR3 loop spans 19 amino acids. CDR1 and CDR2 (germline): MGHRA, YSYEKL. The V segment lost 1 base and the J segment 2 bases; nucleotides outside the gene matches: 10. For the CDR3, the DNA is TGCGCCAGCAGCCAAGGGGGACTAGTCGGTGTTACTGGGGCCAACGTCCTGACTTTC. As protein: CASSQGGLVGVTGANVLTF.

The CDR3 DNA is TGTGCCAGCAGCTTGGGATTCAGGTCTAACTATGGCTACACCTTC. Translating gives CASSLGFRSNYGYTF. The V gene is TRBV5-4, the J gene TRBJ1-2; no definite D call. The CDR3 contains 15 residues. The V end lost 0 bases, the J end lost 0 bases, and 9 bases lay between the germline ends. Germline CDR1 SGHNT, CDR2 YYREEE (reference sequence).

This rearrangement joins TRBV4-2 to TRBJ2-2; D uncertain. With 1 base removed from V and 7 bases from J, the gap between germline ends came to 7 bases. The CDR3 runs to 13 residues. Looked up from germline, CDR1 is LGHNA and CDR2 is YNFKEQ. CDR3 DNA: TGTGCCAGCAGCCAAGTCTCTGTCGGGGAGCTGTTTTTT. The encoded protein is CASSQVSVGELFF.

CDR3 sequence: CASQGGDTQYF. In nucleotides, the CDR3 is TGTGCCAGCCAAGGAGGGGATACGCAGTATTTT. The V and J genes are TRBV27 and TRBJ2-3; D is possibly TRBD2 (6 bases). The CDR3 spans 11 residues. The V gene lost 8 bases and the J gene lost 6 bases, with 9 bases spanning the gap. Germline-derived CDR1 and CDR2 are MNHEY and SMNVEV (reference sequence).

The chain joins TRBV18 to TRBJ1-2, with D perhaps TRBD1 (5 bases). The V gene's germline CDR1 is KGHSH and CDR2 LQKENI. V shed 2 bases and J shed 1 base, with 17 bases lying between them. CDR3 size: 17 residues. The CDR3 DNA is TGTGCCAGCTCACCATTTGCGGAGACAGATAATAACTATGGCTACACCTTC. It codes for CASSPFAETDNNYGYTF.

This chain uses TRBV7-9 with TRBJ1-2; D unclear. The germline V gene encodes CDR1 SEHNR and CDR2 FQNEAQ (reference sequence). Trimming left V 3 bases short and J 2 bases short, with 7 bases between. The CDR3 totals 13 residues. CDR3 loop: CASSFPQNYGYTF. In DNA, the CDR3 is TGTGCCAGCAGCTTTCCCCAAAACTATGGCTACACCTTC.

The chain employs TRBV27 and TRBJ1-1; D is uncertain. Deletions cut 0 bases from V and 4 bases from J, with 12 bases between. Per the germline V gene, CDR1 is MNHEY and CDR2 is SMNVEV (reference sequence). The CDR3 length is 15 residues. CDR3 amino acids: CASSLSIRPGTEAFF. CDR3 DNA: TGTGCCAGCAGTTTATCTATAAGACCGGGCACTGAAGCTTTCTTT.